This record covers a single T cell receptor (beta chain). No antigen is known for it. Trimming took 3 bases from V and 2 from J, leaving 16 bases between them. The germline gives CDR1 MDHEN, CDR2 SYDVKM. This CDR3 has 16 amino acids. RNA was extracted from whole blood without cell sorting, alongside germline DNA. The authors collected four milliliters of peripheral blood before surgery. These data belong to a study of tumor-infiltrating lymphocytes in primary liver carcinoma. Study as a whole: The tumors, T1-T3 N0M0 lesions, were roughly 4.2 to 11 cm across. The yield of productive TCRbeta reads per sample was roughly 3.65 to 7.5 million and was similar across tissue types. General study points: Pairs comparing tumor with adjacent tissue or blood overlapped less than pairs drawn from tumor regions.

The authors made TCR beta cDNA from approximately 500 ng total RNA with a constant-region primer. Employing slightly modified ARM-PCR, three nested multiplex PCR rounds were run, and these gave rise to the TCR beta libraries. Use of TRBV1-TRBV30 forward primers with a C-beta reverse primer characterized the first two PCR rounds, which lasted around 9 cycles each. MiXCR, run by TCRdb on the multiplex PCR reads, gives a single entry per CDR3 protein. The data hold more than 150,000 distinct CDR3 sequences, with approximately 60% observed a single time. Sample: peripheral blood. V usage is TRBV28 and J usage is TRBJ1-2; tentative D call: TRBD1 (6 bases). This sequence originates from a man aged 40-49 years with primary liver carcinoma and hepatitis B virus infection. The CDR3 DNA reads as TGTGCCAGCAGTTTGAGGCCAGAGGGGGGAAACTATGGCTACACCTTC. The encoded protein is CASSLRPEGGNYGYTF.